These 24 T cell receptor beta chains originate from one sample sequenced in a study of blood T cell repertoires in COVID-19. TCRdb's table, derived via immunoSEQ multiplex PCR, lists solely in-frame clones and lacks some. The sample holds fewer than 400,000 clones, around 84% seen once. The specimen sequenced was PBMCs or T cells enriched from blood (not recorded which). The receptors were gathered from a woman aged 25 to 39 who had been exposed to COVID-19.

V gene TRBV24-1 combines with J gene TRBJ2-1; 10 bases are a match to TRBD2. Germline V gives CDR1 KGHDR, CDR2 SFDVKD. The CDR3 loop spans 20 amino acids. Trimming at V came to 1 base and at J to 4 bases, leaving 15 bases not matched to a gene. CDR3 region: CATSDLPGTSLAGAYNEQFF. CDR3 DNA: TGTGCCACCAGTGATTTACCCGGGACATCTCTAGCGGGGGCGTACAATGAGCAGTTCTTC.

The rearrangement links TRBV5-8 to TRBJ1-5; 8 bases match TRBD1. V gave up 4 bases and J gave up 0 bases; unmatched junction bases: 6. This CDR3 region has 16 residues. Germline V CDR1 and CDR2: SGHTS, YDEGEE. Here the CDR3 DNA reads TGTGCCAGCAGCCCCAGGGGGCATTATAGCAATCAGCCCCAGCATTTT. Translated, it gives CASSPRGHYSNQPQHF. Based on the CDR3 plus reference TRBV5-8 and TRBJ1-5, the full variable domain is EAGVTQSPTHLIKTRGQQATLRCSPISGHTSVYWYQQALGLGLQFLLWYDEGEERNRGNFPPRFSGRQFPNYSSELNVNALELEDSALYLCASSPRGHYSNQPQHFGDGTRLSIL.

The chain employs TRBV12-3 or TRBV12-4 and TRBJ1-1; no clear D. The CDR3 has 13 residues. V was trimmed by 4 bases and J by 6 bases, leaving 12 bases between them. The CDR3 region is CASSSVLGAEAFF. The CDR3 DNA sequence: TGTGCCAGCAGTTCGGTCCTGGGCGCTGAAGCTTTCTTT.

This chain joins TRBV6-5 and TRBJ1-3; D gene ambiguous. This CDR3 contains 12 residues. The ends were cut back, 7 bases at V and 3 bases at J, with 7 bases in the middle. The V gene's germline CDR1 is MNHEY and CDR2 SVGAGI. CDR3 protein: CASNIGGNTIYF. For the CDR3, the DNA is TGTGCCAGCAACATTGGTGGAAACACCATATATTTT.

This chain uses TRBV7-9 with TRBJ2-5, with a weak D call TRBD2 (6 bases). Trimming removed 5 bases from V and 2 bases from J, with 15 bases in between. This CDR3 spans 15 amino acids. Germline values: CDR1 SEHNR, CDR2 FQNEAQ (reference sequence). The CDR3 sequence: CASSKRAGLQETQYF. CDR3 DNA: TGTGCCAGCAGCAAGCGGGCAGGCCTTCAAGAGACCCAGTACTTC.

The chain carries TRBV30 and TRBJ1-5; the D gene is possibly TRBD1 (5 bases). The CDR3 runs 13 residues. V shed 4 bases and J shed 4 bases, with 11 bases lying between them. CDR1 is GTSNPN and CDR2 is SVGIG in the germline V gene (reference sequence). This chain's CDR3 is CAWNTRDNQPQHF. The CDR3 nucleotides read TGTGCCTGGAACACCAGGGATAATCAGCCCCAGCATTTT.

V gene TRBV7-3 combines with J gene TRBJ2-6, with D perhaps matching TRBD2 (5 bases). The germline CDR1 and CDR2 sequences are SGHTA and FQGTGA. The CDR3 extends over 17 amino acids. Trimming left V 1 base short and J 1 base short, with 11 bases between. The CDR3 DNA follows: TGTGCCAGCAGCTTAATCGGCGGGTTTTCTGGGGCCAACGTCCTGACTTTC. As protein: CASSLIGGFSGANVLTF. The variable domain in full, with the rest retrieved from reference TRBV7-3 and TRBJ2-6, is GAGVSQTPSNKVTEKGKYVELRCDPISGHTALYWYRQSLGQGPEFLIYFQGTGAADDSGLPNDRFFAVRPEGSVSTLKIQRTERGDSAVYLCASSLIGGFSGANVLTFGAGSRLTVL.

The rearrangement links TRBV11-2 to TRBJ1-2; D not certain. This CDR3 is 13 amino acids long. V lost 4 bases and J 4 bases, leaving 10 bases between the germline ends. Germline CDR1 is SGHAT and CDR2 is FQNNGV. CDR3 protein: CASSSEEGYGYTF. The CDR3, as DNA: TGTGCCAGCAGCTCGGAAGAGGGCTATGGCTACACCTTC.

This chain joins TRBV15 and TRBJ2-3, with TRBD2 matching 8 bases. Germline V gene data show CDR1 as LNHNV and CDR2 as YYDKDF (reference sequence). There are 15 residues in the CDR3. After removal of 9 bases from V and 3 bases from J, the junction contained 11 bases not matched to a gene. CDR3 in DNA: TGTGCCACTCGAGAGATCGGGAGGGCGACAGATACGCAGTATTTT. Protein: CATREIGRATDTQYF.

This clone was picked up one time. The chain is built from TRBV7-2 and TRBJ2-7; 10 bases align to TRBD2. Germline V gives CDR1 SGHTA, CDR2 FQGNSA. V lost 4 bases, J lost 2 bases, and 8 bases stayed unmatched. The CDR3 spans 16 residues. The CDR3 reads CASSSRLAGQPYEQYF. The CDR3 DNA reads TGTGCCAGCAGCTCTCGACTAGCGGGTCAACCCTACGAGCAGTACTTC.

This clone appeared a few times. The chain links TRBV7-2 to TRBJ1-2, with a possible D match to TRBD1 (6 bases). The CDR3 runs to 13 residues. Per the germline V gene, CDR1 is SGHTA and CDR2 is FQGNSA. Between the trimmed V and J ends, which lost 6 bases and 4 bases, there was a span of 12 bases. The DNA for the CDR3 is TGTGCCAGCAGGCCACAGGGAACCTATGGCTACACCTTC. It codes for CASRPQGTYGYTF. Full variable domain (missing parts from reference TRBV7-2 and TRBJ1-2): GAGVSQSPSNKVTEKGKDVELRCDPISGHTALYWYRQSLGQGLEFLIYFQGNSAPDKSGLPSDRFSAERTGGSVSTLTIQRTQQEDSAVYLCASRPQGTYGYTFGSGTRLTVV.

The chain links TRBV5-1 to TRBJ2-6, with TRBD1 matching 8 bases. This CDR3 has 16 residues. Germline lookup yields CDR1 SGHRS and CDR2 YFSETQ. After removal of 5 bases from V and 2 bases from J, the junction contained 6 bases not matched to a gene. The CDR3 here is CASSAGGVTGANVLTF. DNA of the CDR3: TGCGCCAGCAGTGCAGGGGGCGTCACTGGGGCCAACGTCCTGACTTTC.

The chain couples TRBV5-1 to TRBJ2-3; D unclear. The ends were cut back, 3 bases at V and 2 bases at J, with 4 bases in the middle. The CDR3 runs 12 residues. Germline V CDR1 and CDR2: SGHRS, YFSETQ. The CDR3 spells CASSYNTDTQYF. CDR3 sequence (DNA): TGCGCCAGCAGCTATAACACAGATACGCAGTATTTT. The variable domain in full, with the rest retrieved from reference TRBV5-1 and TRBJ2-3, is KAGVTQTPRYLIKTRGQQVTLSCSPISGHRSVSWYQQTPGQGLQFLFEYFSETQRNKGNFPGRFSGRQFSNSRSEMNVSTLELGDSALYLCASSYNTDTQYFGPGTRLTVL.

As DNA, the CDR3 is TGTGCCAGCAGCTCCCTCGCTCTAAGCTCCTACGAGCAGTACTTC. This encodes CASSSLALSSYEQYF. The chain combines TRBV7-8 with TRBJ2-7; D not resolved. Between the trimmed V and J ends, which lost 4 bases and 0 bases, there was a span of 13 bases. The CDR3 covers 15 residues. The germline V gene encodes CDR1 SGHVS and CDR2 FQNEAQ. The complete variable domain, with remaining parts taken from reference TRBV7-8 and TRBJ2-7, reads GAGVSQSPRYKVAKRGQDVALRCDPISGHVSLFWYQQALGQGPEFLTYFQNEAQLDKSGLPSDRFFAERPEGSVSTLKIQRTQQEDSAVYLCASSSLALSSYEQYFGPGTRLTVT.

This chain links TRBV28 with TRBJ2-7; 10 bases are a match to TRBD1. In germline, CDR1 is MDHEN, CDR2 SYDVKM. The CDR3 contains 14 residues. V lost 6 bases and J lost 4; bases outside the gene matches: 6. As DNA, the CDR3 is TGTGCCAGCAGCATTAGGGACAGGGGATACGAGCAGTACTTC. It yields the protein CASSIRDRGYEQYF.

The chain uses TRBV10-1 and TRBJ1-4, with D perhaps TRBD1 (5 bases). V lost 3 bases, J lost 13 bases, and 24 bases lay in between. Germline V gene sequence: CDR1 WNHNN, CDR2 SYGVQD (reference sequence). The CDR3 runs 16 residues. The CDR3 DNA sequence: TGCGCCAGCAGTGACCGGAGGGGTCCGCGGATGAATCGACTGTTTTTT. This gives the protein CASSDRRGPRMNRLFF.

This clone occurred once. V and J are TRBV6-5 and TRBJ2-3; 7 bases are shared with TRBD2. The germline CDR1 and CDR2 sequences are MNHEY and SVGAGI. There are 15 residues in the CDR3. The V and J ends lost 2 bases and 0 bases, in that order; junction bases with no gene match: 2. The CDR3 bases are TGTGCCAGCAGTTACGGGGAGGGGAGCACAGATACGCAGTATTTT. Translated: CASSYGEGSTDTQYF.

Only one count was recorded for this clone. The chain employs TRBV19 and TRBJ1-1, with D unresolved. The germline V and J ends were trimmed by 6 bases and 2 bases, with 10 bases remaining between them. Germline-derived CDR1 and CDR2 are LNHDA and SQIVND (reference sequence). The CDR3 is 13 amino acids. Here the CDR3 reads CASRLTVNTEAFF. For the CDR3, the DNA is TGTGCCAGTAGATTAACTGTAAACACTGAAGCTTTCTTT.

The V gene is TRBV5-1, the J gene TRBJ2-1; 7 nucleotides match TRBD1. The V segment lost 0 bases and the J segment 14 bases; nucleotides outside the gene matches: 8. The CDR3 extends over 13 amino acids. From germline, CDR1 is SGHRS and CDR2 YFSETQ. In nucleotides, the CDR3 is TGCGCCAGCAGCTTGGGAGGACAGGTCCCTGAGTTCTTC. Translation gives CASSLGGQVPEFF.

The J gene is TRBJ2-7, the V gene TRBV6-6; 8 bases are shared with TRBD2. Germline loops: CDR1 MNHNY, CDR2 SVGAGI (reference sequence). The CDR3 runs 14 residues. The junction had 9 bases not matched to a gene; V was cut back by 11 bases and J by 0 bases. CDR3 coding DNA: TGTGCCGGGAGTTCCGGGGGGGCCTCCTACGAGCAGTACTTC. Its protein is CAGSSGGASYEQYF.

The genes are TRBV2 and TRBJ1-1; no clear D. Germline V gene sequence: CDR1 SNHLY, CDR2 FYNNEI. Trimming stripped 6 bases from V and 6 bases from J, with 8 bases between. This CDR3 contains 11 residues. The CDR3: CASSPSSEAFF. In nucleotides, the CDR3 is TGTGCCAGCAGCCCGAGCTCTGAAGCTTTCTTT. Using reference TRBV2 and TRBJ1-1 for the parts outside the CDR3, the full variable domain is EPEVTQTPSHQVTQMGQEVILRCVPISNHLYFYWYRQILGQKVEFLVSFYNNEISEKSEIFDDQFSVERPDGSNFTLKIRSTKLEDSAMYFCASSPSSEAFFGQGTRLTVV.

This chain connects TRBV24-1 to TRBJ2-1; perhaps TRBD2 as D (7 bases). Germline V gene lookup returns CDR1 KGHDR and CDR2 SFDVKD. V lost 1 base and J 6 bases, leaving 15 bases between the germline ends. The length of the CDR3 is 16 residues. The CDR3 region has the DNA TGTGCCACCAGTGATTTTAGGCAGGGAGGGGGCAATGAGCAGTTCTTC. Protein product: CATSDFRQGGGNEQFF.

This sequence joins TRBV7-9 and TRBJ2-2, with D possibly matching TRBD1 (5 bases). This CDR3 region has 13 residues. CDR1 and CDR2 from the germline V gene are SEHNR and FQNEAQ (reference sequence). Between the trimmed V and J ends, which lost 11 bases and 7 bases, there was a span of 17 bases. In DNA, the CDR3 is TGTGCCCTCCTGGGGCGCGATGGCGGGGAGCTGTTTTTT. Protein: CALLGRDGGELFF. Full variable domain (remainder filled in from reference TRBV7-9 and TRBJ2-2): DTGVSQNPRHKITKRGQNVTFRCDPISEHNRLYWYRQTLGQGPEFLTYFQNEAQLEKSRLLSDRFSAERPKGSFSTLEIQRTEQGDSAMYLCALLGRDGGELFFGEGSRLTVL.

This clone occurred a few times. V gene TRBV5-6 combines with J gene TRBJ1-4, with TRBD1 identical over 7 bases. The V gene's germline CDR1 is SGHDT and CDR2 YYEEEE. V lost 5 bases and J lost 3; bases outside the gene matches: 7. The CDR3 runs 15 residues. The CDR3 DNA is TGTGCCAGCAGTCCCCAGGGGGGAGCTAATGAAAAACTGTTTTTT. Its protein product is CASSPQGGANEKLFF.